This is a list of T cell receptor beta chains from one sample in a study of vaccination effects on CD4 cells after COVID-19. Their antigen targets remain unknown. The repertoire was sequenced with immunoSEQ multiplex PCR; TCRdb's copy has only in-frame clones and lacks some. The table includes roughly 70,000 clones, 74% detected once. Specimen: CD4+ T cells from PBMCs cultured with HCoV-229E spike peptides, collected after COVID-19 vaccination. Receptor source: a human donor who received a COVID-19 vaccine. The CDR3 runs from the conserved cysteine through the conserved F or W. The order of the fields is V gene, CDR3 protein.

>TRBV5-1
CASIEYYGGTDTQYF
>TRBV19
CASSIEGRRETQYF
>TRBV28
CASSLGQTGYTF
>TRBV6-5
CASSSRQGSGELFF
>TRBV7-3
CASSFSFRTDTQYF
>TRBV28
CASTPTGGYSNQPQHF
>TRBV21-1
CASSPRDRNSPLHF
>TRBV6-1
CASSETSGYTF
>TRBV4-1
CASSQESQGGSDTQYF
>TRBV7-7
CASSPGQIMNTEAFF
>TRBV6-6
CASSFGGPTGELFF
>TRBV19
CASRVGTGFREGTDTQYF
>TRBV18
CASSPLDGTDTQYF
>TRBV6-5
CASSPGTATDTQYF
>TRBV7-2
CASSLAGQGNSPLHF
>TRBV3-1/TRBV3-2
CASSQPEGGIGNQPQHF
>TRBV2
CASSEVVVAGELFF
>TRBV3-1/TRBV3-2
CASSPRENEKLFF
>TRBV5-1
CASSLDSLGGEQFF
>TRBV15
CATRTGSSNNSPLHF
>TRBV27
CASSFRGNYGYTF
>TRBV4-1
CASSQEGKGLSNSPLHF